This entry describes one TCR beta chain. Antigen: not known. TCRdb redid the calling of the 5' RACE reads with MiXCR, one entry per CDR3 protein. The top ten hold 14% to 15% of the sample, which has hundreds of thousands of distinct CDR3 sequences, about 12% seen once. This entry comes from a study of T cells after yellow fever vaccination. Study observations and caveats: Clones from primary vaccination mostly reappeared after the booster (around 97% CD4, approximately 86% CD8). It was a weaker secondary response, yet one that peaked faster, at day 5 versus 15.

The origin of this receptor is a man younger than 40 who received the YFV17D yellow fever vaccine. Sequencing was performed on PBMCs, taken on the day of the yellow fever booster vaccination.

The CDR3 DNA is TGTGCCACCCTCAGGGGGCGAGGAAAGACAGGGAACACTGAAGCTTTCTTT. Encoded protein: CATLRGRGKTGNTEAFF. V usage is TRBV10-3 and J usage is TRBJ1-1; 8 nucleotides line up with TRBD1. The V segment lost 10 bases and the J segment 1 base; nucleotides outside the gene matches: 17. The CDR3 consists of 17 residues. CDR1 ENHRY and CDR2 SYGVKD come from the germline V gene.